The rows below give T cell receptor beta chains drawn from one sample of a study of cytomegalovirus exposure and HLA in healthy donors. Using immunoSEQ multiplex PCR, the repertoire was profiled, and TCRdb retains in-frame clones only, with some absent. There are 100,000 to 150,000 clones in the sample; roughly 75% occur only once, and 5.3% lies in the top ten. The sample was PBMCs. Receptors were obtained from a man aged 25-45 years in good health and CMV-seronegative. Both conserved end residues are part of each CDR3. A D gene is named only where the DNA matches it firmly. Clone size is shown for a subset of rows, as once, few, many or a class of expanded clone.

cdr3_nt: TGCGCCAGCAGCCAGGAAACTAGCGGGGGGGCCGGAGATACGCAGTATTTT
cdr3_aa: CASSQETSGGAGDTQYF
j_call: TRBJ2-3
v_call: TRBV4-1
clone_size: NA
d_call: TRBD2

cdr3_nt: TGTGCCGCGGACAGGGGTGTCTACGAGCAGTACTTC
cdr3_aa: CAADRGVYEQYF
j_call: TRBJ2-7
v_call: TRBV6-1
clone_size: once
d_call: TRBD1

cdr3_nt: TGTGCCAGCAGTCCCAACAGGGGTTCGGGCAATCAGCCCCAGCATTTT
cdr3_aa: CASSPNRGSGNQPQHF
j_call: TRBJ1-5
v_call: TRBV28
clone_size: NA
d_call: TRBD1

cdr3_nt: TGTGCCAGCAGCCAAGAACAGGGACAGGTAGGACAAGAGACCCAGTACTTC
cdr3_aa: CASSQEQGQVGQETQYF
j_call: TRBJ2-5
v_call: TRBV4-2
clone_size: NA
d_call: TRBD1

cdr3_nt: TGTGCCAGCAGCCGACAGGGGGTCGGCAATCAGCCCCAGCATTTT
cdr3_aa: CASSRQGVGNQPQHF
j_call: TRBJ1-5
v_call: TRBV5-6
clone_size: NA
d_call: TRBD1

cdr3_nt: TGCGCCAGCAGCCCGACAGGGGATAATCAGCCCCAGCATTTT
cdr3_aa: CASSPTGDNQPQHF
j_call: TRBJ1-5
v_call: TRBV4-1
clone_size: once
d_call: TRBD1

cdr3_nt: TGTGCCAGCAGTGAGGAGTCTACGGCGGGGGGGTACTTC
cdr3_aa: CASSEESTAGGYF
j_call: TRBJ2-5
v_call: TRBV2
clone_size: NA
d_call: TRBD2

cdr3_nt: TGTGCCAGCAGCTTAGCGCCTGGCCTAAGCGGGAGAGCCAAAAACATTCAGTACTTC
cdr3_aa: CASSLAPGLSGRAKNIQYF
j_call: TRBJ2-4
v_call: TRBV7-8
clone_size: NA
d_call: TRBD2

cdr3_nt: TGCAGCGTTGGAACCGGGACAGCCCAAGAGACCCAGTACTTC
cdr3_aa: CSVGTGTAQETQYF
j_call: TRBJ2-5
v_call: TRBV29-1
clone_size: NA
d_call: TRBD1

cdr3_nt: TGCGCCAGCAGCTTTGGTACGGATCAGCCCCAGCATTTT
cdr3_aa: CASSFGTDQPQHF
j_call: TRBJ1-5
v_call: TRBV5-1
clone_size: NA
d_call: NA

cdr3_nt: TGTGCCAGCTCACCATATCGGGACAGCTCCTACGAGCAGTACTTC
cdr3_aa: CASSPYRDSSYEQYF
j_call: TRBJ2-7
v_call: TRBV18
clone_size: NA
d_call: TRBD1

cdr3_nt: TGTGCCACCAGCCGGGACAGGGGGCAAACCTACGAGCAGTACTTC
cdr3_aa: CATSRDRGQTYEQYF
j_call: TRBJ2-7
v_call: TRBV15
clone_size: NA
d_call: TRBD1

cdr3_nt: TGCGCCAGCAGCTTGGCGGACACGTCACCCCTCCACTTT
cdr3_aa: CASSLADTSPLHF
j_call: TRBJ1-6
v_call: TRBV5-1
clone_size: few
d_call: NA

cdr3_nt: TGTGCCAGCAGCCCGGGGACAGGGGCCGGAAACACCATATATTTT
cdr3_aa: CASSPGTGAGNTIYF
j_call: TRBJ1-3
v_call: TRBV7-6
clone_size: NA
d_call: TRBD1

cdr3_nt: TGTGCCAGCTCACCAGGGGCCAATCAGCCCCAGCATTTT
cdr3_aa: CASSPGANQPQHF
j_call: TRBJ1-5
v_call: TRBV18
clone_size: NA
d_call: NA

cdr3_nt: TGCGCCAGCAGCCCGCCGCGATCGGGGGGAATTGAAAAACTGTTTTTT
cdr3_aa: CASSPPRSGGIEKLFF
j_call: TRBJ1-4
v_call: TRBV5-1
clone_size: once
d_call: NA

cdr3_nt: TGTGCCAGCAGTTTGAGTGAAAAACTGTTTTTT
cdr3_aa: CASSLSEKLFF
j_call: TRBJ1-4
v_call: TRBV28
clone_size: NA
d_call: NA

cdr3_nt: TGCAGCGTCATAGATCCCGGACTAGCGGGAGACGAGCAGTTCTTC
cdr3_aa: CSVIDPGLAGDEQFF
j_call: TRBJ2-1
v_call: TRBV29-1
clone_size: NA
d_call: TRBD2

cdr3_nt: TGTGCCAGCAGTTCGCCCACTGGGCACTATACGCAGTATTTT
cdr3_aa: CASSSPTGHYTQYF
j_call: TRBJ2-3
v_call: TRBV28
clone_size: NA
d_call: NA

cdr3_nt: TGCGCCAGCAGCCTACAGGGAGTCGAAGAGACCCAGTACTTC
cdr3_aa: CASSLQGVEETQYF
j_call: TRBJ2-5
v_call: TRBV5-1
clone_size: few
d_call: NA

cdr3_nt: TGCGCCAGCAGCTTGGGTCTCGGGGGGTTAACAGATACGCAGTATTTT
cdr3_aa: CASSLGLGGLTDTQYF
j_call: TRBJ2-3
v_call: TRBV5-1
clone_size: NA
d_call: TRBD2

cdr3_nt: TGTGCCAGCAGCTTAACAGGGGGCAATCAGCCCCAGCATTTT
cdr3_aa: CASSLTGGNQPQHF
j_call: TRBJ1-5
v_call: TRBV7-9
clone_size: NA
d_call: TRBD1

cdr3_nt: TGTGCCAGCAGTCCCTGGAGGAACACCGGGGAGCTGTTTTTT
cdr3_aa: CASSPWRNTGELFF
j_call: TRBJ2-2
v_call: TRBV6-6
clone_size: NA
d_call: NA

cdr3_nt: TGTGCCAGCAGACGGACAGGGGGTGAAGGAGCTTTCTTT
cdr3_aa: CASRRTGGEGAFF
j_call: TRBJ1-1
v_call: TRBV7-9
clone_size: NA
d_call: TRBD1

cdr3_nt: TGTGCCACCAGCAGAGAGGGTCAGGGCGGGGGTCAGCCCCAGCATTTT
cdr3_aa: CATSREGQGGGQPQHF
j_call: TRBJ1-5
v_call: TRBV15
clone_size: NA
d_call: NA

cdr3_nt: TGTGCCAGCAGTTACTCGGAGGGACTCTACGAGCAGTACTTC
cdr3_aa: CASSYSEGLYEQYF
j_call: TRBJ2-7
v_call: TRBV6-6
clone_size: NA
d_call: NA

cdr3_nt: TGTGCCAGCAGCTTGAGCTCCTCCTACGAGCAGTACTTC
cdr3_aa: CASSLSSSYEQYF
j_call: TRBJ2-7
v_call: TRBV5-4
clone_size: NA
d_call: NA

cdr3_nt: TGTGCCAGCAGTAAGAGACAGTACATTCAAGAGACCCAGTACTTC
cdr3_aa: CASSKRQYIQETQYF
j_call: TRBJ2-5
v_call: TRBV6-1
clone_size: NA
d_call: NA

cdr3_nt: TGTGCCAGCAGCGACCGCAAGGACAGCTCGTGGCAGCAGGTCAAACTGTTTTTT
cdr3_aa: CASSDRKDSSWQQVKLFF
j_call: TRBJ1-4
v_call: TRBV7-8
clone_size: NA
d_call: NA

cdr3_nt: TGTGCCAGCAGTTTAAGTCTAGCGGGGGGCAATGAGCAGTTCTTC
cdr3_aa: CASSLSLAGGNEQFF
j_call: TRBJ2-1
v_call: TRBV27
clone_size: few
d_call: TRBD2

cdr3_nt: TGTGCCAGCAGACCATCGGGACAGGGGTCTGGAAACACCATATATTTT
cdr3_aa: CASRPSGQGSGNTIYF
j_call: TRBJ1-3
v_call: TRBV5-6
clone_size: NA
d_call: TRBD1

cdr3_nt: TGTGCCAGCAGCATATCCCCTGGCTACACCTTC
cdr3_aa: CASSISPGYTF
j_call: TRBJ1-2
v_call: TRBV9
clone_size: NA
d_call: NA

cdr3_nt: TGTGCCAGCATGGTCGGTACAGATACGCAGTATTTT
cdr3_aa: CASMVGTDTQYF
j_call: TRBJ2-3
v_call: TRBV28
clone_size: NA
d_call: NA

cdr3_nt: TGCGCCAGCAGCTTAACACGGGACTCGCGCTCCTACGAGCAGTACTTC
cdr3_aa: CASSLTRDSRSYEQYF
j_call: TRBJ2-7
v_call: TRBV5-1
clone_size: NA
d_call: NA

cdr3_nt: TGTGCCAGCAGCAACCCCGGGACAGGAGCAAATGAAAAACTGTTTTTT
cdr3_aa: CASSNPGTGANEKLFF
j_call: TRBJ1-4
v_call: TRBV5-4
clone_size: NA
d_call: TRBD1

cdr3_nt: TGCAGCGTTGCGACAGGGGCTAGTCAGCCCCAGCATTTT
cdr3_aa: CSVATGASQPQHF
j_call: TRBJ1-5
v_call: TRBV29-1
clone_size: NA
d_call: TRBD1

cdr3_nt: TGTGCCAGCAGCCTCCCGCTAATGAACACTGAAGCTTTCTTT
cdr3_aa: CASSLPLMNTEAFF
j_call: TRBJ1-1
v_call: TRBV28
clone_size: few
d_call: NA

cdr3_nt: TGTGCCAGCAGCTTATGGGGCGGGGTCACAGATACGCAGTATTTT
cdr3_aa: CASSLWGGVTDTQYF
j_call: TRBJ2-3
v_call: TRBV7-2
clone_size: NA
d_call: NA

cdr3_nt: TGTGCCAGCAGCTTACAGGGTTCGGGCTACTACGAGCAGTACTTC
cdr3_aa: CASSLQGSGYYEQYF
j_call: TRBJ2-7
v_call: TRBV7-2
clone_size: NA
d_call: NA

cdr3_nt: TGTGCCAAAACCGGGACAGCCAACTACGAGCAGTACTTC
cdr3_aa: CAKTGTANYEQYF
j_call: TRBJ2-7
v_call: TRBV10-3
clone_size: NA
d_call: TRBD1

cdr3_nt: TGCAGCGTTCACCAGGGAGGCGGGGAGCTGTTTTTT
cdr3_aa: CSVHQGGGELFF
j_call: TRBJ2-2
v_call: TRBV29-1
clone_size: NA
d_call: NA

cdr3_nt: TGCGCCAGCAGCTTGGTCGGGGGAGGGTCCTACAATGAGCAGTTCTTC
cdr3_aa: CASSLVGGGSYNEQFF
j_call: TRBJ2-1
v_call: TRBV5-1
clone_size: NA
d_call: TRBD2